This T cell receptor beta chain came from a study of cytomegalovirus exposure and HLA in healthy donors. Donors counted as nominally healthy when sampled, yet unrecorded immune exposures were likely. This CDR3 has 15 residues. Germline values: CDR1 MGHRA, CDR2 YSYEKL. Deletions cut 1 base from V and 6 bases from J, with 15 bases between. Study-level results: A later analysis showed TCR association rates differing by HLA locus, peaking at DRB1 and lowest at HLA-C. Most subjects' HLA-A and HLA-B alleles were reportedly predicted from TCR beta sequences. Per a later analysis, HLA-associated TCR beta chains showed more clonal expansion than other, equally common TCR beta chains.

This clone has just a few counts. What it recognizes is unknown. The PCR was carried out with 60 Vbeta primers and 13 Jbeta primers. Produced via immunoSEQ multiplex PCR; TCRdb's table is partial and in-frame only. The table lists over 70,000 clones, about four fifths of them singletons, with 32% in the top ten. The chain uses TRBV4-1 and TRBJ1-2; D gene unclear. Sequenced material: PBMCs. The TCR sequence derives from a man in his fifties or sixties in good health and CMV-seropositive. The CDR3, as DNA: TGCGCCAGCAGCCAAGTAGCAACGAACCTTAATGGCTACACCTTC. This encodes CASSQVATNLNGYTF.